The clone carrying this T cell receptor beta chain was found once. The antigen is unknown. The data stem from a study of OX40 agonist ivuxolimab in advanced cancers. Study summary: The patients got ivuxolimab, which is an agonistic anti-OX40 (CD134) antibody. Participants averaged 60 years of age (range roughly 23 to 90) and were around 80% male. Study conclusions and caveats: CD8+ T cells (on average) carried more expanded clones than CD4+ T cells.

In germline, CDR1 is SEHNR, CDR2 FQNEAQ (reference sequence). After removal of 5 bases from V and 2 bases from J, the junction contained 10 bases not matched to a gene. The CDR3 is made up of 16 amino acids. Some clones are missing from TCRdb's copy, which holds only in-frame ones; the method was immunoSEQ multiplex PCR. The sample has more than 65,000 clones; 80% are singletons. This clonotype was sampled from an adult with an advanced solid tumor such as melanoma, head and neck, liver or kidney cancer. V is TRBV7-9 and J is TRBJ2-5; 8 nucleotides line up with TRBD2. The sample was CD4+ or CD8+ T cells sorted from blood, taken in a trial of the OX40 agonist ivuxolimab. The CDR3 here is CASSPGGAGGQETQYF. The CDR3, as DNA: TGTGCCAGCAGCCCCGGGGGGGCCGGGGGTCAAGAGACCCAGTACTTC.